The clone carrying this T cell receptor (beta chain) was seen a handful of times. What it binds is not known. This specimen belongs to a study of beta chain features in type 1 diabetes. Study-level findings and limits: The study left unresolved whether HLA type influences TCRB rearrangement.

Germline CDR1 and CDR2: ENHRY and SYGVKD. V lost 6 bases and J lost 2; bases outside the gene matches: 7. CDR3 length: 16 amino acids. Expressed TCRB transcripts were sequenced because the entire RNA isolate underwent reverse transcription. Assay used: immunoSEQ multiplex PCR; TCRdb lists only in-frame clones, some missing. The repertoire holds about 40,000 clones, with roughly 50% as singletons. The V gene is TRBV10-3, the J gene TRBJ1-2, with 12 bases lining up with TRBD1. This clonotype was sampled from a woman in her late teens or twenties in good health. The sample comprised central memory CD4+ T cells from blood. CDR3 bases: TGTGCCATCAGCCCGGGACAGGGGGCAAAAAACTATGGCTACACCTTC. Protein sequence: CAISPGQGAKNYGYTF.